These 15 T cell receptor beta chains came from one sample sequenced in a study of blood T cells in healthy people across ages. The second PCR ran roughly 7 to 12 cycles with a sample-barcoded 5' primer and J-beta primers. Each CDR3 protein gets one entry after TCRdb re-called the 5' RACE reads with MiXCR. The repertoire includes over a million distinct CDR3 sequences, 40% to 50% of them detected once, and 15% to 20% sits in the top ten. The sample was blood. The receptors shown here come from a woman aged 55-69 years in good health.

The CDR3 protein is CSVELMRQAADTQYF. The CDR3 DNA is TGCAGCGTTGAACTGATGAGACAGGCGGCAGATACGCAGTATTTT. The chain is built from TRBV29-1 and TRBJ2-3, with D perhaps TRBD1 (6 bases). Trimming left V 2 bases short and J 4 bases short, with 16 bases between. Germline CDR1 and CDR2: SQVTM and ANQGSEA. CDR3 length: 15 residues.

On this clonotype: The junction does not match germline at one end; this may be a read error. The chain couples TRBV6-4 to TRBJ2-6; D not resolved. Looked up from germline, CDR1 is MRHNA and CDR2 is SNTAGT. The CDR3 has 14 residues. CDR3 in DNA: TGTGCCAGCAGTCAGTTCTCTGGGACCAACGTCCTGACTTTC. Translated: CASSQFSGTNVLTF.

In its sample, this clonotype was seen once. The gene calls are TRBV3-1 and TRBJ1-4, with 9 bases matching TRBD1. The CDR3 is 12 residues long. Germline V lookup: CDR1 LGHDT, CDR2 YNNKEL (reference sequence). V gave up 4 bases and J gave up 12 bases; unmatched junction bases: 3. This CDR3 is CASSLRDRELFF. The CDR3 DNA reads as TGTGCCAGCAGCCTTCGGGACAGGGAACTGTTTTTT.

The chain combines TRBV6-1 with TRBJ2-1, with a possible D match to TRBD2 (6 bases). Trimming cost V 10 bases and J 10 bases, with 23 bases left between them. Germline CDR1 reads MNHNS; CDR2 reads SASEGT. The CDR3 is made up of 14 amino acids. The CDR3 reads CATTGAGSSYEQFF. The CDR3 region has the DNA TGTGCCACGACCGGGGCGGGGTCCTCCTACGAGCAGTTCTTC.

The chain uses TRBV20-1 and TRBJ2-1, with 8 positions matching TRBD2. Losses at the gene ends were 5 bases for V and 12 bases for J; bases not matched to a gene: 18. The germline gives CDR1 DFQATT, CDR2 SNEGSKA (reference sequence). The CDR3 sequence is 15 residues long. In nucleotides, the CDR3 is TGCAGTGCTGACCCCGGGACTAGTCAGGACTGGGCGCAGTTCTTC. Amino acid sequence: CSADPGTSQDWAQFF.

This sequence joins TRBV12-5 and TRBJ1-2; D unresolved. The CDR3 covers 12 residues. Germline V CDR1 and CDR2: LGHNT, FRNRAP. V lost 6 bases and J lost 8, with 13 bases in between. CDR3 in amino acids: CASGPQAGGYTF. CDR3 nucleotides: TGTGCTAGTGGCCCCCAGGCGGGCGGCTACACCTTC.

The chain joins TRBV7-8 to TRBJ2-1; 7 nucleotides line up with TRBD2. J gave up 8 bases and V 6 bases, and 13 bases lay outside the gene matches. Germline lookup yields CDR1 SGHVS and CDR2 FQNEAQ. This CDR3 region has 15 residues. DNA for the CDR3: TGTGCCAGCAGTCGAATCGGGACTACCACCTATGAGCAGTTCTTC. This gives the protein CASSRIGTTTYEQFF.

Only one count was recorded for this clonotype. This rearrangement joins TRBV7-2 to TRBJ2-5; D is perhaps TRBD2 (5 bases). The closer fit of TRBJ2-7 to the DNA end suggests the J call may be wrong. Germline values: CDR1 SGHTA, CDR2 FQGNSA. The length of the CDR3 is 13 residues. The DNA for the CDR3 is TGTGCCAGCAGCTTACTAGTTCGGGGCGAGCAGTACTTC. This sequence encodes CASSLLVRGEQYF.

Points on this clonotype: A much larger clone is a single base away; this may be a read error. The J gene is TRBJ1-6, the V gene TRBV12-3 or TRBV12-4; possibly TRBD1 for D (6 bases). This CDR3 is 14 amino acids long. CDR3 loop: CASSQQGNNSPPHF. The CDR3 DNA sequence: TGTGCCAGCAGCCAACAGGGAAATAATTCACCCCCCCACTTT.

In its sample, this clonotype was seen a few times. The chain combines TRBV7-9 with TRBJ2-7, with D hard to call. Trimming took 7 bases from V and 1 from J, leaving 8 bases between them. Germline V gene lookup returns CDR1 SEHNR and CDR2 FQNEAQ (reference sequence). The CDR3 covers 12 residues. The CDR3 reads CASTQMSYEQYF. CDR3 DNA sequence: TGTGCCAGCACCCAGATGTCCTACGAGCAGTACTTC.

In this sample, this clonotype turned up many times. The J gene is TRBJ1-2, the V gene TRBV9; D unclear. Germline V gene sequence: CDR1 SGDLS, CDR2 YYNGEE. CDR3 length: 14 residues. V lost 0 bases and J 3 bases, leaving 9 bases between the germline ends. CDR3 sequence (DNA): TGTGCCAGCAGCGTAGGGAGTATCGACTATGGCTACACCTTC. Its translation: CASSVGSIDYGYTF.

Only a few counts were recorded for this clonotype. V gene TRBV25-1 combines with J gene TRBJ2-5; no clear D. CDR1 and CDR2 (germline): MGHDK, SYGVNS. The CDR3 length is 15 residues. Trimming left V 2 bases short and J 6 bases short, with 16 bases between. CDR3 nucleotides: TGTGCCAGCAGTGAACCACCAGGCATTGGGCAGACCCAGTACTTC. Encoded protein: CASSEPPGIGQTQYF.

The chain couples TRBV7-9 to TRBJ2-1; 10 bases align to TRBD2. CDR3 size: 18 residues. The trim removed 5 bases at V and 4 bases at J, leaving 14 bases unmatched. CDR1 SEHNR and CDR2 FQNEAQ come from the germline V gene (reference sequence). The CDR3 DNA is TGTGCCAGCAGCGCAGCCCTTAGCGGGAGGACGGATTACAATGAGCAGTTCTTC. The encoded protein is CASSAALSGRTDYNEQFF.

V usage is TRBV6-5 and J usage is TRBJ2-1; weak D call: TRBD1 (6 bases). The germline V gene has CDR1 MNHEY and CDR2 SVGAGI. The CDR3 totals 16 residues. The germline V and J ends were trimmed by 4 bases and 0 bases, with 13 bases remaining between them. The CDR3 sequence: CASSLQGPDSYNEQFF. For the CDR3, the DNA is TGTGCCAGCAGTTTACAGGGCCCCGACTCCTACAATGAGCAGTTCTTC.

Regarding this clonotype: At one end the junction does not follow the germline gene, possibly because of a read error. The chain combines TRBV20-1 with TRBJ2-2; 7 positions agree with TRBD1. There are 15 residues in the CDR3. Germline assignment: CDR1 DFQATT and CDR2 SNEGSKA (reference sequence). Here the CDR3 reads CRAEVEGTATGELFF. The CDR3, as DNA: TGCCGTGCTGAAGTCGAGGGGACAGCCACCGGGGAGCTGTTTTTT.